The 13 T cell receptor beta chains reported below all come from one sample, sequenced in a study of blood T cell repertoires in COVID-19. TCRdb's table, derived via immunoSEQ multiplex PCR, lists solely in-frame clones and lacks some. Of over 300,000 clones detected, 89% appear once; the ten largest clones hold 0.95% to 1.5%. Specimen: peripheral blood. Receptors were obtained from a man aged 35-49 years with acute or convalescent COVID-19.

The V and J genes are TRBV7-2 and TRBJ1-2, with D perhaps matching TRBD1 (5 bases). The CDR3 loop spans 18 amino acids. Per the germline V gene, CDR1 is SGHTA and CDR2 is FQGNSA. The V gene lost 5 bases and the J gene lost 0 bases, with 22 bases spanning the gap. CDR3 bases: TGTGCCAGCAGCCCACGTGTCGGCAGGGATGGATCTAACTATGGCTACACCTTC. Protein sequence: CASSPRVGRDGSNYGYTF.

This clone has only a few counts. CDR3 in amino acids: CASSPTHRNNYGYTF. CDR3 in DNA: TGTGCCAGCAGCCCGACACATAGGAATAACTATGGCTACACCTTC. J is TRBJ1-2 and V is TRBV28, with no clear D. This CDR3 region has 15 residues. The ends were cut back, 6 bases at V and 1 base at J, with 15 bases in the middle. Germline assignment: CDR1 MDHEN and CDR2 SYDVKM.

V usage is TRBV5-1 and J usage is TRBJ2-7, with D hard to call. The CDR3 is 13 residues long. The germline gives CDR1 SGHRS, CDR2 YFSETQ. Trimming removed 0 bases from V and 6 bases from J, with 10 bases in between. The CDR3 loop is CASSLAGFTEQYF. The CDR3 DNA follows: TGCGCCAGCAGCTTGGCCGGGTTTACCGAGCAGTACTTC. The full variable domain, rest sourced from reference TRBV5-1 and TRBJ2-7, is KAGVTQTPRYLIKTRGQQVTLSCSPISGHRSVSWYQQTPGQGLQFLFEYFSETQRNKGNFPGRFSGRQFSNSRSEMNVSTLELGDSALYLCASSLAGFTEQYFGPGTRLTVT.

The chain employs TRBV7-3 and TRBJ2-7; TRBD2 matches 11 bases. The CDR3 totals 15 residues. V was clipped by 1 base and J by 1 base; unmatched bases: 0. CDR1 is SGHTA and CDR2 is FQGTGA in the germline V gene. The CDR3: CASSLRLAGSYEQYF. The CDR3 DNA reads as TGTGCCAGCAGCTTAAGACTAGCGGGGTCCTACGAGCAGTACTTC.

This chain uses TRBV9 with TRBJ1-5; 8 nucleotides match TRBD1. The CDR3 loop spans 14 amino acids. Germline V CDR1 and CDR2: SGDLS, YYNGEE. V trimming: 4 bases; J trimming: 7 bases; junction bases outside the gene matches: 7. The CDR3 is CASSTSGGPQPQHF. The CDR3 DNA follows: TGTGCCAGCAGCACCTCAGGGGGCCCGCAGCCCCAGCATTTT.

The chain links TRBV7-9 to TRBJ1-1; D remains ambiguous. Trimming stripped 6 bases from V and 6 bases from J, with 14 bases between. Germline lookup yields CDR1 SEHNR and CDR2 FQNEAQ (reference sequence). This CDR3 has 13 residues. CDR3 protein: CASSAGLIPEAFF. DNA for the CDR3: TGTGCCAGCAGTGCAGGCCTTATCCCTGAAGCTTTCTTT.

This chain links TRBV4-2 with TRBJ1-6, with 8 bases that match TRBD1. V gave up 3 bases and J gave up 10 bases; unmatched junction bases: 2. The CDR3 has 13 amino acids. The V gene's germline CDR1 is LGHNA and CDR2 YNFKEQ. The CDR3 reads CASSQDRASPLHF. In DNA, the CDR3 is TGTGCCAGCAGCCAGGACAGGGCCTCACCCCTCCACTTT.

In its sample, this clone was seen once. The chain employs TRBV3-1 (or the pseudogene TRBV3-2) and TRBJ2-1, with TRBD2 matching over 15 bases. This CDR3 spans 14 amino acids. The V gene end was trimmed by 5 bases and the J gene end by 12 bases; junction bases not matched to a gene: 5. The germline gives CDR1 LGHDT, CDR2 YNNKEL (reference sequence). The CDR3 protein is CASSVGLAGGRQFF. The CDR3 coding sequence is TGTGCCAGCAGCGTGGGACTAGCGGGGGGCCGGCAGTTCTTC.

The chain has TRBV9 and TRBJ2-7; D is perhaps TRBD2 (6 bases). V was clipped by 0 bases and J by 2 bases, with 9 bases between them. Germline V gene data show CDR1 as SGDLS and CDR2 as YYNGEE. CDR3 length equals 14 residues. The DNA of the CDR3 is TGTGCCAGCAGCGTAGAATCGGGAGCCTACGAGCAGTACTTC. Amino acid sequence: CASSVESGAYEQYF.

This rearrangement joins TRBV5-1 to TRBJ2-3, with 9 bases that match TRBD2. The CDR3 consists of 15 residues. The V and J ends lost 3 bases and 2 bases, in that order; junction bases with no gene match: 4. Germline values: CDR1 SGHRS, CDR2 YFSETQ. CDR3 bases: TGCGCCAGCAGCTGGGAGCGGGGGGCCACAGATACGCAGTATTTT. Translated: CASSWERGATDTQYF.

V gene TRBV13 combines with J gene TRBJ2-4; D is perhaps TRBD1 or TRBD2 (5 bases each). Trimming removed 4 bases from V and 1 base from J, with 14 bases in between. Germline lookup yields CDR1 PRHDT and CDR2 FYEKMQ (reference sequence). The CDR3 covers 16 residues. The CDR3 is CASSSGTRFAKNIQYF. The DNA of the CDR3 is TGTGCCAGCAGCTCAGGGACGCGGTTTGCCAAAAACATTCAGTACTTC.

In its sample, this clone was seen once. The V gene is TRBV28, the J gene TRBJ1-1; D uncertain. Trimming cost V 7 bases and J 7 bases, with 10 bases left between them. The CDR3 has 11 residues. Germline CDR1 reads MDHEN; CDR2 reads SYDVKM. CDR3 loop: CASTMGSEAFF. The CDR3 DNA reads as TGTGCCAGCACCATGGGGAGTGAAGCTTTCTTT.

This chain's CDR3 is CASSIVRSNQPQHF. The DNA for the CDR3 is TGTGCCAGTAGTATAGTCAGAAGCAATCAGCCCCAGCATTTT. J is TRBJ1-5 and V is TRBV19; D remains ambiguous. Trimming took off 1 base at V and 1 base at J, with 5 bases between the two ends. CDR1 is LNHDA and CDR2 is SQIVND in the germline V gene (reference sequence). This CDR3 region has 14 residues.